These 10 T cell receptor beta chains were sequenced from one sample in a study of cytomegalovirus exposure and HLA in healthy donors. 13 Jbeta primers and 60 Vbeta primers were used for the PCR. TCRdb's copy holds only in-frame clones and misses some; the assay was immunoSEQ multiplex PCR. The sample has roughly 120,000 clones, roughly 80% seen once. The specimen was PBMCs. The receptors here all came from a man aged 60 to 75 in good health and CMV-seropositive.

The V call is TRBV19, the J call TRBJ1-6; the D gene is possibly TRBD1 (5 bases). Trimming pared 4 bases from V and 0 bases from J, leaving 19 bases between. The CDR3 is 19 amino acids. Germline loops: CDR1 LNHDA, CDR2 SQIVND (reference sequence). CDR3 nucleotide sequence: TGTGCCAGTAGTAGGAGACAGCCGAGTTTTCCCTCCTATAATTCACCCCTCCACTTT. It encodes CASSRRQPSFPSYNSPLHF.

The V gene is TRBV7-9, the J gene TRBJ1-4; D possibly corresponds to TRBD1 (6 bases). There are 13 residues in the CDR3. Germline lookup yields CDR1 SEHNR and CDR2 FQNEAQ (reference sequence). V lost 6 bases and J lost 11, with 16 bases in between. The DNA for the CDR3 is TGTGCCAGCAGACTCGAACAGGGCGGGAAACTGTTTTTT. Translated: CASRLEQGGKLFF.

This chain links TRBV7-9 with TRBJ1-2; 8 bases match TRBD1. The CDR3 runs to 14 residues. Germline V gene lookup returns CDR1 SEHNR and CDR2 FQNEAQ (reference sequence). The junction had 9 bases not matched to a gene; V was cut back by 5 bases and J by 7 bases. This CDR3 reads CASSPHGQGGGYTF. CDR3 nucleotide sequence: TGTGCCAGCAGCCCACATGGACAGGGAGGTGGCTACACCTTC.

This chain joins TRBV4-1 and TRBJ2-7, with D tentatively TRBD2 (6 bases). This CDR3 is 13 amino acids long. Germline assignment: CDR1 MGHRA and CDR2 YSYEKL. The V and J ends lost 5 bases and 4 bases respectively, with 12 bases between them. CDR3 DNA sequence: TGCGCCAGCAGCTCCCGGGACTGGTACGAGCAGTACTTC. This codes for CASSSRDWYEQYF.

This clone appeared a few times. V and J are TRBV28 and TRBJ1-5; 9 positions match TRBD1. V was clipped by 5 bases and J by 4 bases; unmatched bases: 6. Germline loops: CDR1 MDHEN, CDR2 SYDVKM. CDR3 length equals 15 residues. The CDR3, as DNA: TGTGCCAGCAGTCAACCGGGACAGGGTAATCAGCCCCAGCATTTT. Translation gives CASSQPGQGNQPQHF.

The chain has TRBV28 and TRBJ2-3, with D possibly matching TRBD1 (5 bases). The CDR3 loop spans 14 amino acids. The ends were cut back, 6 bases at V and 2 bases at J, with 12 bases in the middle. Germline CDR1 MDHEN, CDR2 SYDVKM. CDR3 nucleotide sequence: TGTGCCAGCAGCAGACAGTTCAACACAGATACGCAGTATTTT. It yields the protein CASSRQFNTDTQYF. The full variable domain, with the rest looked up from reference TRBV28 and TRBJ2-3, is DVKVTQSSRYLVKRTGEKVFLECVQDMDHENMFWYRQDPGLGLRLIYFSYDVKMKEKGDIPEGYSVSREKKERFSLILESASTNQTSMYLCASSRQFNTDTQYFGPGTRLTVL.

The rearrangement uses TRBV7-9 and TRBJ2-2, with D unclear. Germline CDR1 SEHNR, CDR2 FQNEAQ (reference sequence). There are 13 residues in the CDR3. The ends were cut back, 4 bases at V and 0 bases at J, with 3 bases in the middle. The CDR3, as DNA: TGTGCCAGCAGCTCCGCGAACACCGGGGAGCTGTTTTTT. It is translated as CASSSANTGELFF.

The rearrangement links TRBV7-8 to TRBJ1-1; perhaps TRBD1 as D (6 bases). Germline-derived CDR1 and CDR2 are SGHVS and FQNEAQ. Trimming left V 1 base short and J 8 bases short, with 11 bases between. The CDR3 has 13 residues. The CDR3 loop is CASSLGVGTEAFF. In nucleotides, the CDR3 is TGTGCCAGCAGCTTAGGTGTCGGGACAGAAGCTTTCTTT.

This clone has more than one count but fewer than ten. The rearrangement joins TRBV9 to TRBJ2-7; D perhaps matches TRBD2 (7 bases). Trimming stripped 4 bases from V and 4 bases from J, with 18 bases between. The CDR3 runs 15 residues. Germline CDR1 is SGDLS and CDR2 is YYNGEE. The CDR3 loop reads CASSPQWGGAYEQYF. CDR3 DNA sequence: TGTGCCAGCAGCCCCCAGTGGGGGGGGGCATACGAGCAGTACTTC.

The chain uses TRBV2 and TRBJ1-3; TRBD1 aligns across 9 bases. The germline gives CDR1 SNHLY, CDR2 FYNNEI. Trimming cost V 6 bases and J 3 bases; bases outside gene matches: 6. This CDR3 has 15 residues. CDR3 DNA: TGTGCCAGCAGAGGACAGGGGAATCGTGGAAACACCATATATTTT. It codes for CASRGQGNRGNTIYF.